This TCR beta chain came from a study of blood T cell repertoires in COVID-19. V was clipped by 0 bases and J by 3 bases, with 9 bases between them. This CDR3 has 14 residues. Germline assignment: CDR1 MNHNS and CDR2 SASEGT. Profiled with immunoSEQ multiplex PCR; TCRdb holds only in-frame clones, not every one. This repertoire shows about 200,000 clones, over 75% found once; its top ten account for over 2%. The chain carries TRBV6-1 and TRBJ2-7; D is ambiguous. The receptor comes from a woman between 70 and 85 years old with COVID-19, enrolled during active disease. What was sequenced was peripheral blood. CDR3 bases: TGTGCCAGCAGTGAAGCACTCAGGAACTACGAGCAGTACTTC. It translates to CASSEALRNYEQYF.